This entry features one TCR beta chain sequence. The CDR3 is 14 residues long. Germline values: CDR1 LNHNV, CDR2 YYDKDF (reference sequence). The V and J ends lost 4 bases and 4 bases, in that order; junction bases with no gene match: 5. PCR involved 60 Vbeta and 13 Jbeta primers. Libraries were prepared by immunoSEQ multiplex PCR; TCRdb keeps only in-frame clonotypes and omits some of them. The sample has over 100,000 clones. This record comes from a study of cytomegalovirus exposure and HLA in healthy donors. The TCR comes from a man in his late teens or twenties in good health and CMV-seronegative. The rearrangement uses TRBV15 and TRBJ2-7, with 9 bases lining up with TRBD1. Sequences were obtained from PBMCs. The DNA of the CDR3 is TGTGCCACCAGCACCGGACAGGGGAGGTACGAGCAGTACTTC. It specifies CATSTGQGRYEQYF.